This entry lists 31 T cell receptor beta chains sequenced from one sample in a study of T cell repertoires in cytomegalovirus infection. Their recognized antigens are unknown. TCRdb re-called the reads through MiXCR, storing one row per CDR3 protein. The data contain hundreds of thousands of distinct CDR3 sequences, 30% to 40% of them singletons. The sample in question was cultured CD8+ T cells from PBMCs, obtained from culture after CMV antigen stimulation. All receptors derive from a human donor in good health (CMV status not recorded). Some clones in this sample may be carry-over from other donors' samples.

Concerning this clonotype: At one end the junction does not follow the germline gene, possibly because of a read error. This chain connects TRBV29-1 to TRBJ2-5; D unresolved. Germline loops: CDR1 SQVTM, CDR2 ANQGSEA. The CDR3 is 12 amino acids. CDR3 loop: CSVGVLNRTQYF. For the CDR3, the DNA is TGCAGTGTTGGGGTTCTCAACCGGACCCAGTACTTC.

A word on this clonotype: A much larger clone is a single base away; this may be a read error. The chain employs TRBV12-3 or TRBV12-4 and TRBJ1-2; 7 bases are shared with TRBD1. The CDR3 covers 16 residues. V was clipped by 6 bases and J by 5 bases; unmatched bases: 15. The CDR3 here is CASSSSRAGGGYGYTF. As DNA, the CDR3 is TGTGCCAGCAGCTCCTCTCGCGCAGGGGGTGGGTATGGCTACACCTTC.

The genes are TRBV27 and TRBJ1-5, with D perhaps TRBD1 (5 bases). The CDR3 loop spans 16 amino acids. V was cut by 5 bases and J by 4 bases, with 18 bases left in between. The V gene's germline CDR1 is MNHEY and CDR2 SMNVEV (reference sequence). The CDR3 protein is CASSPGGTRNNQPQHF. CDR3 coding DNA: TGTGCCAGCAGTCCCGGGGGAACGCGGAATAATCAGCCCCAGCATTTT.

This clonotype was observed once. V usage is TRBV20-1 and J usage is TRBJ1-1, with D hard to call. The V end lost 3 bases, the J end lost 6 bases, and 14 bases lay between the germline ends. Germline V gives CDR1 DFQATT, CDR2 SNEGSKA (reference sequence). The CDR3 covers 13 residues. In DNA, the CDR3 is TGCAGTGCTAGTCAGACGGGAGGCTCTGAAGCTTTCTTT. It codes for CSASQTGGSEAFF.

In its sample, this clonotype was seen many times. V and J are TRBV12-3 or TRBV12-4 and TRBJ1-2, with D uncertain. The CDR3 loop spans 12 amino acids. V was cut by 11 bases and J by 3 bases, with 13 bases left in between. CDR3 amino acids: CASRAVDYGYTF. The CDR3 region has the DNA TGTGCCTCCCGGGCGGTTGACTATGGCTACACCTTC.

This clonotype was seen a few times. For the CDR3, the DNA is TGTGCCACCAGCAGAGAACAGGGGGTTACTTACAATGAGCAGTTCTTC. Translating gives CATSREQGVTYNEQFF. The V gene is TRBV15, the J gene TRBJ2-1; 8 nucleotides agree with TRBD1. Germline CDR1 and CDR2: LNHNV and YYDKDF (reference sequence). V shed 0 bases and J 4 bases; nucleotides not matched to a gene: 5. The CDR3 is 16 residues long.

The rearrangement links TRBV19 to TRBJ2-2, with TRBD1 matching 7 bases. The CDR3 spans 16 residues. Germline V CDR1 and CDR2: LNHDA, SQIVND (reference sequence). With V trimmed by 2 bases and J by 0 bases, 3 bases remained unmatched. CDR3 nucleotide sequence: TGTGCCAGTAGTATATTGGGACAGTCGAACACCGGGGAGCTGTTTTTT. It codes for CASSILGQSNTGELFF. Full variable domain (remainder filled in from reference TRBV19 and TRBJ2-2): DGGITQSPKYLFRKEGQNVTLSCEQNLNHDAMYWYRQDPGQGLRLIYYSQIVNDFQKGDIAEGYSVSREKKESFPLTVTSAQKNPTAFYLCASSILGQSNTGELFFGEGSRLTVL.

This clonotype occurred a few times. The chain recombines TRBV14 with TRBJ2-6; D tentatively reads TRBD1 or TRBD2 (5 bases each). Germline assignment: CDR1 SGHDN and CDR2 FVKESK. Trimming took 0 bases from V and 0 from J, leaving 12 bases between them. The CDR3 is made up of 18 amino acids. CDR3 sequence: CASSQEGRIHSGANVLTF. The CDR3 nucleotides are TGTGCCAGCAGCCAAGAGGGACGGATACACTCTGGGGCCAACGTCCTGACTTTC.

V gene TRBV7-8 combines with J gene TRBJ2-5, with a tentative D call TRBD2 (5 bases). The V gene's germline CDR1 is SGHVS and CDR2 FQNEAQ. The CDR3 has 14 residues. V was cut by 1 base and J by 6 bases, with 12 bases left in between. The CDR3 DNA reads TGTGCCAGCAGCTTAGGGCTGAGGGAGAAGACCCAGTACTTC. Translating it yields CASSLGLREKTQYF.

The gene calls are TRBV28 and TRBJ1-2; 8 bases agree with TRBD1. Unmatched junction bases numbered 7, after V lost 2 bases and J lost 5 bases. CDR3 length: 15 residues. Germline lookup yields CDR1 MDHEN and CDR2 SYDVKM. The CDR3 nucleotides read TGTGCCAGCAGTTTAACCTCGACAGGGGCTTATGGCTACACCTTC. Translating gives CASSLTSTGAYGYTF.

The chain has TRBV7-8 and TRBJ2-5; D is perhaps TRBD2 (6 bases). Germline assignment: CDR1 SGHVS and CDR2 FQNEAQ. V lost 3 bases and J lost 5, with 16 bases in between. The CDR3 loop spans 15 amino acids. The CDR3 nucleotides are TGTGCCAGCAGCTTGGGACCGAACCGGGGGGAGACCCAGTACTTC. Its translation: CASSLGPNRGETQYF.

As to this clonotype: This may stem from a read error, because a much larger clone lies one nucleotide away. This chain uses TRBV7-2 with TRBJ2-2; D tentatively reads TRBD1 or TRBD2 (5 bases each). CDR1 is SGHTA and CDR2 is FQGNSA in the germline V gene. There are 16 residues in the CDR3. The germline V and J ends were trimmed by 1 base and 3 bases, with 12 bases remaining between them. CDR3 in amino acids: CTSSLGGMEHTGELFF. The CDR3, as DNA: TGTACCAGCAGCTTAGGGGGGATGGAGCACACCGGGGAGCTGTTTTTT.

This clonotype came up a few times. This chain connects TRBV6-1 to TRBJ2-1, with 11 positions matching TRBD2. After removal of 5 bases from V and 4 bases from J, the junction contained 4 bases not matched to a gene. CDR1 and CDR2 (germline): MNHNS, SASEGT. CDR3 length: 15 amino acids. The CDR3 sequence: CASSNLAGGYNEQFF. CDR3 DNA: TGTGCCAGCAGTAACCTAGCGGGGGGTTACAATGAGCAGTTCTTC.

Points on this clonotype: An end of the junction does not agree with germline; a read error may underlie this. This chain links TRBV7-6 with TRBJ2-2, with D perhaps matching TRBD1 (6 bases). The CDR3 consists of 13 residues. The germline V gene has CDR1 SGHVS and CDR2 FNYEAQ. The CDR3 DNA reads as TGTGCTAGCACCCAGGGGCCGGGCGGGGAGCTGTTTTTT. This sequence encodes CASTQGPGGELFF.

This chain joins TRBV6-1 and TRBJ2-5; 10 nucleotides match TRBD1. J gave up 5 bases and V 5 bases, and 14 bases lay outside the gene matches. The germline gives CDR1 MNHNS, CDR2 SASEGT. The CDR3 has 17 amino acids. CDR3 DNA sequence: TGTGCCAGCAGTTATTTTGCCGGGACAGGGGTAGGGGAGACCCAGTACTTC. Its translation is CASSYFAGTGVGETQYF.

This clonotype was observed at least ten times. The V gene is TRBV27, the J gene TRBJ1-5; D is possibly TRBD1 (6 bases). Germline loops: CDR1 MNHEY, CDR2 SMNVEV (reference sequence). The CDR3 is 15 residues long. V lost 3 bases to trimming and J lost 0 bases, with 9 bases between them. CDR3 sequence (DNA): TGTGCCAGCAGTTTGACAGGCTATAGCAATCAGCCCCAGCATTTT. This codes for CASSLTGYSNQPQHF.

The rearrangement links TRBV7-6 to TRBJ1-4, with 9 bases lining up with TRBD1. This CDR3 region has 15 residues. V shed 5 bases, J shed 7 bases, and the junction held 8 bases outside the gene matches. CDR1 SGHVS and CDR2 FNYEAQ come from the germline V gene. For the CDR3, the DNA is TGTGCCAGCAGCGCCAGGACAGGGGACCGTGAAAAACTGTTTTTT. This encodes CASSARTGDREKLFF.

The V and J genes are TRBV7-9 and TRBJ1-5; D ambiguous. CDR3 length equals 14 residues. V lost 1 base to trimming and J lost 8 bases, with 12 bases between them. The germline gives CDR1 SEHNR, CDR2 FQNEAQ (reference sequence). CDR3 residues: CASSLGGYSEPQHF. CDR3 in DNA: TGTGCCAGCAGCTTAGGAGGTTATAGCGAGCCCCAGCATTTT.

This clonotype was observed a handful of times. V and J are TRBV27 and TRBJ1-6, with unresolved D. This CDR3 has 14 residues. Trimming took 6 bases from V and 7 from J, leaving 13 bases between them. Germline CDR1 reads MNHEY; CDR2 reads SMNVEV (reference sequence). DNA of the CDR3: TGTGCCAGCAGAAACAGTCAGGACAATTCACCCCTCCACTTT. This codes for CASRNSQDNSPLHF.

This clonotype showed up many times. The rearrangement uses TRBV27 and TRBJ2-3; D may be TRBD2 (6 bases). V was pared by 6 bases and J by 5 bases, with 12 bases between. The germline V gene has CDR1 MNHEY and CDR2 SMNVEV (reference sequence). The CDR3 length is 13 residues. The CDR3 region has the DNA TGTGCCAGCAGCTTCGGCGGGGTAGATACGCAGTATTTT. Its protein product is CASSFGGVDTQYF.

The chain's CDR3 is CASSLVEGKDTQYF. The CDR3 nucleotides read TGTGCCAGCAGCTTAGTGGAGGGTAAAGATACGCAGTATTTT. The chain combines TRBV7-9 with TRBJ2-3, with D possibly matching TRBD2 (6 bases). The CDR3 spans 14 residues. The V end lost 1 base, the J end lost 5 bases, and 10 bases lay between the germline ends. Per the germline V gene, CDR1 is SEHNR and CDR2 is FQNEAQ (reference sequence).

Notes on this clonotype: This may stem from a read error, because a much larger clone lies one nucleotide away. V and J are TRBV7-2 and TRBJ2-1, with 9 bases lining up with TRBD1. V was clipped by 5 bases and J by 6 bases; unmatched bases: 11. There are 16 residues in the CDR3. Germline assignment: CDR1 SGHTA and CDR2 FQGNSA. CDR3: CASSRNTGGAGNEQFF. CDR3 DNA: TGTGCCAGCAGCAGAAACACAGGGGGCGCAGGCAATGAGCAGTTCTTC.

V usage is TRBV12-5 and J usage is TRBJ1-4; weak D call: TRBD1 (5 bases). Trimming removed 7 bases from V and 0 bases from J, with 18 bases in between. The CDR3 loop spans 17 amino acids. Germline V lookup: CDR1 LGHNT, CDR2 FRNRAP. This CDR3 reads CASALTWGRTTNEKLFF. CDR3 DNA: TGTGCTAGTGCCCTCACCTGGGGGAGGACAACTAATGAAAAACTGTTTTTT.

This clonotype was counted between two and nine times. The gene calls are TRBV3-1 and TRBJ2-3; 8 nucleotides agree with TRBD2. Trimming at V came to 5 bases and at J to 1 base, leaving 8 bases not matched to a gene. The length of the CDR3 is 16 residues. Germline-derived CDR1 and CDR2 are LGHDT and YNNKEL (reference sequence). CDR3: CASSSRTSRRTDTQYF. CDR3 DNA sequence: TGTGCCAGCAGCTCCCGGACTAGCAGACGCACAGATACGCAGTATTTT.

The chain couples TRBV13 to TRBJ2-7; a possible D gene is TRBD1 (5 bases). V lost 0 bases and J lost 4, with 7 bases in between. In germline, CDR1 is PRHDT, CDR2 FYEKMQ (reference sequence). The CDR3 contains 13 residues. The CDR3 here is CASSLGAGYEQYF. DNA of the CDR3: TGTGCCAGCAGCTTAGGAGCAGGGTACGAGCAGTACTTC.

This CDR3 is CANKQSDTQYF. CDR3 bases: TGTGCCAACAAGCAGTCAGATACGCAGTATTTT. V usage is TRBV2 and J usage is TRBJ2-3, with unresolved D. CDR1 and CDR2 from the germline V gene are SNHLY and FYNNEI. The V gene lost 10 bases and the J gene lost 4 bases, with 9 bases spanning the gap. The CDR3 has 11 amino acids. Filled out from reference TRBV2 and TRBJ2-3, the complete variable domain reads EPEVTQTPSHQVTQMGQEVILRCVPISNHLYFYWYRQILGQKVEFLVSFYNNEISEKSEIFDDQFSVERPDGSNFTLKIRSTKLEDSAMYFCANKQSDTQYFGPGTRLTVL.

In this sample, this clonotype turned up a few times. The chain is built from TRBV5-1 and TRBJ2-3; D may be TRBD1 or TRBD2 (5 bases each). The CDR3 covers 18 residues. Germline CDR1 is SGHRS and CDR2 is YFSETQ. V lost 2 bases, J lost 6 bases, and 25 bases lay in between. CDR3 in amino acids: CASSFNPGAGTPGDTQYF. CDR3 DNA: TGCGCCAGCAGCTTCAATCCTGGCGCCGGGACCCCAGGGGATACGCAGTATTTT.

The rearrangement joins TRBV25-1 to TRBJ1-2, with D perhaps TRBD1 (5 bases). The CDR3 is made up of 13 amino acids. Germline-derived CDR1 and CDR2 are MGHDK and SYGVNS. Trimming pared 5 bases from V and 9 bases from J, leaving 16 bases between. The chain's CDR3 is CASSWGEPGSYTF. The CDR3 coding sequence is TGTGCCAGCAGTTGGGGGGAACCAGGGAGCTACACCTTC.

This clonotype was detected a few times. The V gene is TRBV4-1, the J gene TRBJ2-5, with D possibly TRBD2 on 6 matching bases. Germline assignment: CDR1 MGHRA and CDR2 YSYEKL. Trimming took 0 bases from V and 3 from J, leaving 8 bases between them. The CDR3 runs to 14 residues. DNA for the CDR3: TGCGCCAGCAGCCAAGAGGAGGGGAAAGAGACCCAGTACTTC. As protein: CASSQEEGKETQYF.

This clonotype was seen only once. V and J are TRBV24-1 and TRBJ1-2; 8 nucleotides align to TRBD1. The CDR3 totals 15 residues. CDR1 and CDR2 (germline): KGHDR, SFDVKD. The trim removed 4 bases at V and 7 bases at J, leaving 10 bases unmatched. CDR3 sequence (DNA): TGTGCCACCAGTGACTCATCGCCGACAGGGGTTGGCTACACCTTC. Residues: CATSDSSPTGVGYTF.

V gene TRBV7-9 combines with J gene TRBJ2-7; D call uncertain. Trimming removed 5 bases at V and 2 bases at J, with 13 bases between. This CDR3 is built from 14 residues. Germline CDR1 SEHNR, CDR2 FQNEAQ (reference sequence). The CDR3, as DNA: TGTGCCAGCAGCGCCAGGTCCAGTCCCTACGAGCAGTACTTC. This translates into CASSARSSPYEQYF.